Presented here are 11 T cell receptor beta chains from one specimen sequenced in a study of OX40 agonist ivuxolimab in advanced cancers. Here immunoSEQ multiplex PCR was the method, and the copy in TCRdb shows in-frame clones only, minus some. This repertoire shows more than 20,000 clones, roughly 66% found once; its top ten account for approximately 20%. Source: CD4+ or CD8+ T cells sorted from blood, taken in a trial of the OX40 agonist ivuxolimab. These receptors were taken from an adult with an advanced solid tumor such as melanoma, head and neck, liver or kidney cancer.

Only one count was recorded for this clone. V usage is TRBV28 and J usage is TRBJ1-1; a possible D gene is TRBD1 (5 bases). Trimming stripped 5 bases from V and 0 bases from J, with 7 bases between. The CDR3 totals 13 residues. Germline V gene data show CDR1 as MDHEN and CDR2 as SYDVKM. The CDR3 loop is CASSATVNTEAFF. Written as DNA, the CDR3 is TGTGCCAGCAGTGCGACAGTGAACACTGAAGCTTTCTTT.

The CDR3 bases are TGTGCCATCAGTGACACAGGGTGGAATCAGCCCCAGCATTTT. Its translation is CAISDTGWNQPQHF. The rearrangement joins TRBV10-3 to TRBJ1-5, with D possibly TRBD1 on 6 matching bases. The CDR3 has 14 residues. V shed 3 bases and J shed 4 bases, with 10 bases lying between them. Germline V gene data show CDR1 as ENHRY and CDR2 as SYGVKD.

This rearrangement joins TRBV9 to TRBJ1-2; a weak D match, TRBD1 (6 bases). The germline V gene encodes CDR1 SGDLS and CDR2 YYNGEE. The CDR3 has 13 amino acids. V was shortened by 2 bases and J by 4 bases, with 9 bases between the two germline ends. For the CDR3, the DNA is TGTGCCAGCAGCGTCGCAGGGGCCTATGGCTACACCTTC. The encoded protein is CASSVAGAYGYTF. The variable domain in full, with the rest retrieved from reference TRBV9 and TRBJ1-2, is DSGVTQTPKHLITATGQRVTLRCSPRSGDLSVYWYQQSLDQGLQFLIQYYNGEERAKGNILERFSAQQFPDLHSELNLSSLELGDSALYFCASSVAGAYGYTFGSGTRLTVV.

V and J are TRBV15 and TRBJ2-1, with 7 bases aligning to TRBD2. J gave up 2 bases and V 2 bases, and 3 bases lay outside the gene matches. CDR1 and CDR2 (germline): LNHNV, YYDKDF (reference sequence). CDR3 size: 15 residues. The CDR3 reads CATSRTGGTYNEQFF. Here the CDR3 DNA reads TGTGCCACCAGCAGAACGGGGGGTACCTACAATGAGCAGTTCTTC.

V is TRBV21-1 and J is TRBJ1-5; TRBD1, the table's D call, was not compared with the DNA. TRBV21-1 is classified as a pseudogene. This CDR3 is 14 amino acids long. The CDR3 is CASSGDTDNQPQHF. DNA of the CDR3: TGTGCCAGCAGCGGGGACACGGACAATCAGCCCCAGCATTTT.

The chain is built from TRBV15 and TRBJ1-1; D possibly corresponds to TRBD1 (5 bases). Trimming took off 5 bases at V and 6 bases at J, with 10 bases between the two ends. The CDR3 loop spans 12 amino acids. The germline CDR1 and CDR2 sequences are LNHNV and YYDKDF (reference sequence). The CDR3 bases are TGTGCCACCAGCTCGGGGGACGCTGAAGCTTTCTTT. Amino acid sequence: CATSSGDAEAFF.

This chain connects TRBV5-5 to TRBJ2-7; D is unclear. The CDR3 spans 12 residues. Between the trimmed V and J ends, which lost 1 base and 6 bases, there was a span of 8 bases. CDR1 is SGHKS, CDR2 YYEKEE, per germline (reference sequence). The DNA of the CDR3 is TGTGCCAGCAGCTTGTATGTGGGCGAGCAGTACTTC. Protein product: CASSLYVGEQYF.

The chain combines TRBV29-1 with TRBJ1-3; D call uncertain. The length of the CDR3 is 12 residues. Germline CDR1 and CDR2: SQVTM and ANQGSEA. V was trimmed by 4 bases and J by 0 bases, leaving 4 bases between them. DNA of the CDR3: TGCAGCGTTGTGGACTCTGGAAACACCATATATTTT. Its translation is CSVVDSGNTIYF. Supplemented by reference TRBV29-1 and TRBJ1-3, the full variable domain reads SAVISQKPSRDICQRGTSLTIQCQVDSQVTMMFWYRQQPGQSLTLIATANQGSEATYESGFVIDKFPISRPNLTFSTLTVSNMSPEDSSIYLCSVVDSGNTIYFGEGSWLTVV.

This clone was seen a handful of times. The chain recombines TRBV7-2 with TRBJ1-5, with D possibly being TRBD1 (6 bases). V was trimmed by 1 base and J by 1 base, leaving 14 bases between them. Germline lookup yields CDR1 SGHTA and CDR2 FQGNSA. CDR3 length: 17 amino acids. CDR3 bases: TGTGCCAGCAGCTTAGAACGGACAGAGCCGAGCAATCAGCCCCAGCATTTT. It yields the protein CASSLERTEPSNQPQHF. Full variable domain (outside the CDR3, taken from reference TRBV7-2 and TRBJ1-5): GAGVSQSPSNKVTEKGKDVELRCDPISGHTALYWYRQSLGQGLEFLIYFQGNSAPDKSGLPSDRFSAERTGGSVSTLTIQRTQQEDSAVYLCASSLERTEPSNQPQHFGDGTRLSIL.

The chain combines TRBV14 with TRBJ2-1, with a tentative D call TRBD2 (5 bases). Germline CDR1 reads SGHDN; CDR2 reads FVKESK. Between the trimmed V and J ends, which lost 4 bases and 8 bases, there was a span of 27 bases. The CDR3 has 18 residues. CDR3 region: CASSLHVGLMSTIDEQFF. DNA of the CDR3: TGTGCCAGCAGCCTCCACGTAGGACTGATGTCTACAATTGATGAGCAGTTCTTC.

In its sample, this clone was seen once. This chain uses TRBV4-1 with TRBJ1-2; 10 bases are shared with TRBD1. Losses at the gene ends were 6 bases for V and 2 bases for J; bases not matched to a gene: 18. This CDR3 region has 19 residues. Germline CDR1 is MGHRA and CDR2 is YSYEKL. CDR3 DNA: TGCGCCAGCAGTCAGACGGGGAGGGGGACAGGGGCCCGAAACTATGGCTACACCTTC. Amino acids: CASSQTGRGTGARNYGYTF.